This T cell receptor (beta chain) was retrieved from a study of T cells in localized non-small cell lung cancer (dated by TCRdb to 2018 to 2020). General notes on the study: Comparing tumors with uninvolved tumor-adjacent lungs, the study looked at the T cell repertoires of 220 or so patients with early-stage NSCLC. The cohort was made up of 236 treatment-naive NSCLC patients whose localized lung tumors had been resected. The mean age of the NSCLC patients was roughly 70 years, with about 120 men and around 110 women. Overall results and qualifications from the work: Because multi-region sequencing of the tumors was not done, intratumor heterogeneity could not be ruled out. Higher blood T cell density associated with longer overall survival, while higher adjacent-lung clonality associated with shorter survival. Because the study design was exploratory, TCR variables were selected using unadjusted p-values without false-discovery rate correction. The highest T cell clonality was observed in uninvolved tumor-adjacent lung, where clonality exceeded that of tumor, suggesting that antigenic responses were more focused in uninvolved tumor-adjacent lung. A median of around 57 of the top 100 tumor clones were detected in paired uninvolved adjacent lung, and some 29 of these tumor clones were also found among the top 100 clones of the paired uninvolved adjacent lung.

In this sample, this clone turned up a few times. This clone's antigen is unknown. Base quality data are lacking; no much larger clone is found one base away. V lost 4 bases and J lost 2 bases, and the count of bases not matched to a germline gene is 2. CDR1 and CDR2 (SGHRS, YFSETQ) derive from the germline V gene. The CDR3 sequence holds 13 residues, the cysteine and phenylalanine included. Just the 39-base CDR3 DNA is kept, in frame starting at base 1. TCR beta CDR3 regions were sequenced from DNA using the immunoSEQ Assay. In the source study's methods: To compute T cell density, TCR beta template counts were normalized to usable DNA, which was estimated by amplifying housekeeping genes. Richness was estimated using the preseqR package, with extrapolation to 400,000 templates for PBMC samples and to 120,000 templates for tissue samples. Clonality was defined by subtracting Pielou's evenness from one. Tissue-enriched TCRs were identified by differential abundance testing using productive amino-acid clonotypes, minimum total count 5 and alpha 0.1. The Jaccard Index and the Morisita Overlap Index were used to measure how much the repertoires overlapped between compartments. TCR beta CDR3s were clustered by GLIPH together with public tetramer-defined viral CDR3s, and at least three viral sequences plus V-gene enrichment were required for viral motifs. The source is immuneACCESS, and TCRdb retained only in-frame sequences with V and J called. Part of the clones is not carried over; for the studies checked, unresolved V genes explain less than half of this, and the remainder is unexplained. The D gene and trimming were derived from the DNA, and the V and J assignments and clone size from that table. The table for this sample lists 25,000 to 30,000 clones; 92% of them were counted only once. Of the sample, over 3.5% is held by the ten largest clones.

At diagnosis, tumor, uninvolved tumor-adjacent lung and peripheral blood were collected and then preserved as a mix of FFPE and fresh-frozen material. For TCR repertoire profiling, the blood samples were analyzed as peripheral blood mononuclear cells. This specimen was peripheral blood mononuclear cells, taken before any cancer treatment. Rearrangement joined TRBV5-1 to TRBJ2-5; 7 central bases correspond to TRBD1. The source is a woman aged 35 to 70 with stage III lung adenocarcinoma. The DNA reads as follows: TGCGCCAGCAGCCCACAGGGGCAAGAGACCCAGTACTTC. The translation is CASSPQGQETQYF.